The clone carrying this T cell receptor beta chain is medium-sized in the sample. Its antigen is as yet unknown. The sample originates from a study of PD-1 blockade in classical Hodgkin lymphoma. As for the study in general: Patients were treated with nivolumab at 3 mg/kg, and this was given intravenously every 2 weeks.

Whole-study findings and limits: The repertoire differences lack a defined cause, possibly disease activity or prior therapy. Those achieving complete response showed baseline diversity like newly diagnosed patients. Significantly greater TCR diversity emerged by C4D1 in CD4+ cells but not CD8+ cells.

CDR3 length equals 16 residues. V was shortened by 2 bases and J by 6 bases, with 16 bases between the two germline ends. Germline V CDR1 and CDR2: SGHVS, FQNEAQ. All patients experienced relapse after autologous stem cell transplantation, and brentuximab vedotin exposure was variable. The method was immunoSEQ multiplex PCR; TCRdb's version includes in-frame clones alone and lacks a portion of them. The table lists about 23,000 clones, over 60% of them singletons. The chain joins TRBV7-8 to TRBJ2-2, with D possibly matching TRBD2 (5 bases). This TCR derives from a human donor with classical Hodgkin lymphoma. The source material was peripheral blood mononuclear cells (PBMCs), sampled at baseline. The CDR3 loop reads CASSLFLAVVAGELFF. The CDR3 nucleotides are TGTGCCAGCAGCTTATTCCTAGCTGTTGTTGCCGGGGAGCTGTTTTTT.